This record concerns one T cell receptor (beta chain) sequence. Followed longitudinally, the Seattle patients had been enrolled during active infection. TCRdb's copy holds only in-frame clones and misses some; the assay was immunoSEQ multiplex PCR. The sample yields approximately 530,000 clones, approximately 88% seen once. The data were taken from a study of blood T cell repertoires in COVID-19. Overall study context: Italy, Spain and the United States were the sources of the convalescent and acute COVID-19 samples. Sources were T cells, B-cell-depleted T cells, or PBMCs; the material itself was cDNA or gDNA.

The CDR3 is 15 residues long. Trimming removed 2 bases at V and 6 bases at J, with 15 bases between. Germline loops: CDR1 SNHLY, CDR2 FYNNEI. The V call is TRBV2, the J call TRBJ2-3; a possible D gene is TRBD1 (7 bases). The sequence was collected from a woman in her fifties or sixties with COVID-19, enrolled during active disease. Sample: peripheral blood. The DNA for the CDR3 is TGTGCCAGCAGTGAACGTTCTGCAGGGGGGGATACGCAGTATTTT. Amino acids: CASSERSAGGDTQYF.